This is a list of T cell receptor beta chains from one sample in a study of T cell changes during pregnancy in multiple sclerosis. TCRdb's table, derived via immunoSEQ multiplex PCR, lists solely in-frame clones and lacks some. This table holds some 38,000 clones, around 91% found once. Source: CD4+ T cells from peripheral blood mononuclear cells, taken in the second trimester of pregnancy. The receptors come from a female donor in good health, enrolled as a control in a pregnancy study. Both conserved end residues are part of each CDR3. Each record gives: V gene, CDR3 protein.

V: TRBV4-3
CDR3: CASSPSTGTREQYF

V: TRBV7-2
CDR3: CASSPWTKATDTQYF

V: TRBV11-1
CDR3: CASSSAPGPPYEQYF

V: TRBV4-1
CDR3: CASSQDRGSGVSETQYF

V: TRBV7-2
CDR3: CASSFLAGGNYEQYF

V: TRBV7-9
CDR3: CASSSGTGYTGELFF

V: TRBV5-1
CDR3: CASSLAGTGATRAGELFF

V: TRBV5-1
CDR3: CASSPTSGGRVHEQFF

V: TRBV9
CDR3: CASSREPQGYEQYF

V: TRBV19
CDR3: CASSLRTGLYNEQFF

V: TRBV5-8
CDR3: CASSFQHTTDTQYF

V: TRBV5-1
CDR3: CASSMEQSSGNTIYF

V: TRBV11-2
CDR3: CASGGSNYGYTF

V: TRBV29-1
CDR3: CSVEWAGARYEQYF

V: TRBV30
CDR3: CAWSSSRGISYNEQFF

V: TRBV27
CDR3: CASKRAGNSYEQYF

V: TRBV6-5
CDR3: CASKPGQGNYGYTF

V: TRBV28
CDR3: CASSLPRGLGNTIYF

V: TRBV7-2
CDR3: CASSPDRTSGNSPLHF

V: TRBV27
CDR3: CASGLLAAYNEQFF

V: TRBV27
CDR3: CASSSPIRGYGYTF

V: TRBV19
CDR3: CASSIWAMDRDKKSGANVLTF

V: TRBV27
CDR3: CASSLGANTGELFF

V: TRBV19
CDR3: CASSIGGLPNEQFF

V: TRBV6-5
CDR3: CASSYGTTLTDTQYF

V: TRBV9
CDR3: CASSYRGTGEAFF

V: TRBV4-1
CDR3: CATSSGDTSFLSTDTQYF

V: TRBV6-1
CDR3: CASSHDREIGSPLHF

V: TRBV6-6
CDR3: CASSPLASWSTDTQYF

V: TRBV5-4
CDR3: CASNRQGARTGELFF

V: TRBV6-6
CDR3: CASSYESSNTGELFF

V: TRBV25-1
CDR3: CASTRGFNEQFF

V: TRBV2
CDR3: CASSVLYEQYF

V: TRBV4-1
CDR3: CASSQGGGKANEKLFF

V: TRBV27
CDR3: CASSSEDRAMNTEAFF

V: TRBV18
CDR3: CASSPPDSGYGYTF

V: TRBV6-1
CDR3: CASTAGPNYGYTF

V: TRBV5-1
CDR3: CASSLPPGQGEAFF

V: TRBV5-1
CDR3: CASSLGQKIGYTF

V: TRBV7-2
CDR3: CASSRGASSGGGLYEQYF

V: TRBV4-3
CDR3: CASSQAPRRSGETQYF

V: TRBV7-7
CDR3: CASSPLGQPNTGELFF

V: TRBV19
CDR3: CASSRGNSGNTIYF

V: TRBV30
CDR3: CARGEGGWGYTF

V: TRBV27
CDR3: CASSAGGLLTGELFF